The subject of this entry is one T cell receptor (beta chain). Deletions cut 0 bases from V and 9 bases from J, with 15 bases between. Germline V lookup: CDR1 MNHEY, CDR2 SMNVEV (reference sequence). The length of the CDR3 is 14 residues. The data were obtained in a study of cytomegalovirus exposure and HLA in healthy donors. The PCR ran on 60 Vbeta and 13 Jbeta primers. The assay was immunoSEQ multiplex PCR, and TCRdb's table has in-frame clones only and misses some. The sample has over 100,000 clones, around 81% seen once; the top ten hold 2.2%. The clonotype comes from a woman between 25 and 40 years old in good health and CMV-seronegative. The gene calls are TRBV27 and TRBJ2-7; D might be TRBD2 (5 bases). Sequenced: PBMCs. The CDR3 coding sequence is TGTGCCAGCAGTTTATCGACGGAGTTAGGGAGGCAGTACTTC. This codes for CASSLSTELGRQYF.